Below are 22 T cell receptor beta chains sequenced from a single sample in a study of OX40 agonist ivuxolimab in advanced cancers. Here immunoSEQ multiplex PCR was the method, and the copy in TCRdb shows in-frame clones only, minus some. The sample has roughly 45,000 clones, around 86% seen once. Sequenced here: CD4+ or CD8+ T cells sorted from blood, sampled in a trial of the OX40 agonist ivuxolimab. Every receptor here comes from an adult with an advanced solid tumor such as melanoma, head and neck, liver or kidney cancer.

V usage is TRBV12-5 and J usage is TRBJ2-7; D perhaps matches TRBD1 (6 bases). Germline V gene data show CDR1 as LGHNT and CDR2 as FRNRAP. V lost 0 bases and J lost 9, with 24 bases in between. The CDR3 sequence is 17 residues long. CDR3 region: CASGLVIRTVRGFRQYF. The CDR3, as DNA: TGTGCTAGTGGTTTGGTAATCAGGACAGTCCGAGGCTTCCGGCAGTACTTC.

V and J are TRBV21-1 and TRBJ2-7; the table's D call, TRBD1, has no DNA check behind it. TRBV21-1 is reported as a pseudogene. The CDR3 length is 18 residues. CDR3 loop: CASSPRQAEPASGYEQYF. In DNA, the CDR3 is TGTGCCAGCAGCCCCCGACAGGCCGAACCTGCTTCAGGCTACGAGCAGTACTTC.

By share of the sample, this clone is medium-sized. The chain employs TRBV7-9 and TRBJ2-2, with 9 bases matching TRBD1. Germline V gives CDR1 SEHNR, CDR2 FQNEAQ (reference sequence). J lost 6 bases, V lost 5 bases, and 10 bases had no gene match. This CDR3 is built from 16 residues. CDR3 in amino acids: CASSPLGTGTPGELFF. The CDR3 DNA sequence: TGTGCCAGCAGCCCACTTGGGACAGGGACCCCCGGGGAGCTGTTTTTT. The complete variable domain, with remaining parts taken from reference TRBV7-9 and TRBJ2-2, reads DTGVSQNPRHKITKRGQNVTFRCDPISEHNRLYWYRQTLGQGPEFLTYFQNEAQLEKSRLLSDRFSAERPKGSFSTLEIQRTEQGDSAMYLCASSPLGTGTPGELFFGEGSRLTVL.

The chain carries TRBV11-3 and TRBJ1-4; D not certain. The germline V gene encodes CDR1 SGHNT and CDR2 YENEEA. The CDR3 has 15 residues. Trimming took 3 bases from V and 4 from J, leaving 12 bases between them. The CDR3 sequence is CASSFWRPLNEKLFF. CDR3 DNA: TGTGCCAGCAGCTTCTGGAGACCGCTTAATGAAAAACTGTTTTTT.

CDR3 residues: CASSLAGLNSPLHF. As DNA, the CDR3 is TGTGCCAGCAGCTTAGCAGGGCTGAATTCACCCCTCCACTTT. V and J are TRBV11-1 and TRBJ1-6; D is uncertain. The CDR3 is 14 amino acids. The V gene lost 0 bases and the J gene lost 7 bases, with 7 bases spanning the gap. Germline CDR1 reads SGHAT; CDR2 reads FQDESV (reference sequence).

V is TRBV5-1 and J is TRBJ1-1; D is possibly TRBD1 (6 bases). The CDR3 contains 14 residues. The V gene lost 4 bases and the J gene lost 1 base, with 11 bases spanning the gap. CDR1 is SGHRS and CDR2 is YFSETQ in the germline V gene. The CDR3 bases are TGCGCCAGCAGCAGCGGACAGCCGAACACTGAAGCTTTCTTT. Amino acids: CASSSGQPNTEAFF. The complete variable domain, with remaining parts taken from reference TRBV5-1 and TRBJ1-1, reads KAGVTQTPRYLIKTRGQQVTLSCSPISGHRSVSWYQQTPGQGLQFLFEYFSETQRNKGNFPGRFSGRQFSNSRSEMNVSTLELGDSALYLCASSSGQPNTEAFFGQGTRLTVV.

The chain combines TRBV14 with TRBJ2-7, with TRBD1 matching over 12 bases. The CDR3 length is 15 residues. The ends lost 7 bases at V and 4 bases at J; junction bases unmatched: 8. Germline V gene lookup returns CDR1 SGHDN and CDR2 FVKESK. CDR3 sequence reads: CASTPGTGGGYEQYF. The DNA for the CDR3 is TGTGCCAGCACACCCGGGACAGGGGGCGGATACGAGCAGTACTTC.

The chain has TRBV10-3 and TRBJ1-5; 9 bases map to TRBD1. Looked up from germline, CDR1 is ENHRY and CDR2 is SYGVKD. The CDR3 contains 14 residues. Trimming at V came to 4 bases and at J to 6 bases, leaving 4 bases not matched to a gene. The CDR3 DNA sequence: TGTGCCATCAGTGTGGGGGACAGGGCTCAGCCCCAGCATTTT. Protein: CAISVGDRAQPQHF.

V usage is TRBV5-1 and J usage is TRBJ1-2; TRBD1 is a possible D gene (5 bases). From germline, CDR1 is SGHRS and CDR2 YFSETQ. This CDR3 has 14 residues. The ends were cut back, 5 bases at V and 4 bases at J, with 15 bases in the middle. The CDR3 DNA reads TGCGCCAGCAGTTATGACAGTATAACCTATGGCTACACCTTC. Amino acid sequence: CASSYDSITYGYTF.

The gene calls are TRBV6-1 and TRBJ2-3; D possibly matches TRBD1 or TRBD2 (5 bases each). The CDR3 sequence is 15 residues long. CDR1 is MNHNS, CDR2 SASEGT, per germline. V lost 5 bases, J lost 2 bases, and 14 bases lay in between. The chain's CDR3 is CASSFGVGATDTQYF. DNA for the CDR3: TGTGCCAGCAGTTTCGGGGTCGGGGCCACAGATACGCAGTATTTT.

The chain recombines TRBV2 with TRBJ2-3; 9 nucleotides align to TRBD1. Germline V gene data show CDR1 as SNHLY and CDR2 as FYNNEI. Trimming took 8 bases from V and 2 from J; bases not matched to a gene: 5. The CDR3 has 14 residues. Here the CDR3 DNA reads TGTGCCAGCGCCACAGGGGGCAACACAGATACGCAGTATTTT. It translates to CASATGGNTDTQYF.

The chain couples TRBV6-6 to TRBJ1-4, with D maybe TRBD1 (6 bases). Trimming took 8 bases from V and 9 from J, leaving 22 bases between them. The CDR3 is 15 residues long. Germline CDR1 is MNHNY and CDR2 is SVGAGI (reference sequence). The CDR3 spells CASGTTGSFTKKLFF. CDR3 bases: TGTGCCAGCGGAACAACAGGGAGCTTTACCAAAAAACTGTTTTTT.

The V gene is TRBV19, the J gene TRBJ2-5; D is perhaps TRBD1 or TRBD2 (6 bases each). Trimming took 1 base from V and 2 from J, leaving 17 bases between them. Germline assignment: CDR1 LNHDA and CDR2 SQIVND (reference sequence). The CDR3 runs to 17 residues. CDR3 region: CASSIGRGTYLQETQYF. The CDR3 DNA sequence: TGTGCCAGTAGTATAGGTAGGGGGACTTACCTACAAGAGACCCAGTACTTC.

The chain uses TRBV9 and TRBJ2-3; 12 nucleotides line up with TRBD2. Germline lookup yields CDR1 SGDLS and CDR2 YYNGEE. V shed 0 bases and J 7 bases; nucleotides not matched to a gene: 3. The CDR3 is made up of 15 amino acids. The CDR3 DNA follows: TGTGCCAGCAGCGTAGCTAGCGGGGGGGCAAATACGCAGTATTTT. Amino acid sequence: CASSVASGGANTQYF.

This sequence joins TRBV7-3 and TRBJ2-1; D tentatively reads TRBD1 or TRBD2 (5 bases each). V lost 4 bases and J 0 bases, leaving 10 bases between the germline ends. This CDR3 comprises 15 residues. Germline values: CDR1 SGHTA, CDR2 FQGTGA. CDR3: CASSSRGLSYNEQFF. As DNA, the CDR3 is TGTGCCAGCAGCTCCCGGGGCCTCTCCTACAATGAGCAGTTCTTC.

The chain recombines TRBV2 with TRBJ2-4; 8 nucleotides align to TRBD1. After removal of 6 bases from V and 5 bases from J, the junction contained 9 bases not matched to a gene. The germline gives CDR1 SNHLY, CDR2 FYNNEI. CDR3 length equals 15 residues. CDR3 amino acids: CASSQGASRQNIQYF. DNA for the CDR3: TGTGCCAGCAGCCAGGGGGCCTCGCGGCAAAACATTCAGTACTTC.

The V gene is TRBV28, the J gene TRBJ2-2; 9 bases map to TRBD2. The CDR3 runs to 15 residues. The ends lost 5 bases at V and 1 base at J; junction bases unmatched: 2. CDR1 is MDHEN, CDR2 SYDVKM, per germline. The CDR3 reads CASSQLAGNTGELFF. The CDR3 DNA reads TGTGCCAGCAGTCAACTAGCGGGGAACACCGGGGAGCTGTTTTTT.

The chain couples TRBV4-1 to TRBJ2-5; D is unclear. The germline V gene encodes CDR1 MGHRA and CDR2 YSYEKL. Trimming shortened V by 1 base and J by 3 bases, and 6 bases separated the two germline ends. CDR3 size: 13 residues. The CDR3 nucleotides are TGCGCCAGCAGCCAAGCAAGGAAAGAGACCCAGTACTTC. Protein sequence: CASSQARKETQYF.

CDR3 sequence (DNA): TGTGCCAGCAGCGACAAATGGCGGACAGGGCCGATCCCTTTCTATGGCTACACCTTC. Protein sequence: CASSDKWRTGPIPFYGYTF. The V and J genes are TRBV5-6 and TRBJ1-2; 8 bases align to TRBD1. V was pared by 4 bases and J by 4 bases, with 21 bases of the junction left unmatched. This CDR3 comprises 19 residues. CDR1 SGHDT and CDR2 YYEEEE come from the germline V gene. The full variable domain, rest sourced from reference TRBV5-6 and TRBJ1-2, is DAGVTQSPTHLIKTRGQQVTLRCSPKSGHDTVSWYQQALGQGPQFIFQYYEEEERQRGNFPDRFSGHQFPNYSSELNVNALLLGDSALYLCASSDKWRTGPIPFYGYTFGSGTRLTVV.

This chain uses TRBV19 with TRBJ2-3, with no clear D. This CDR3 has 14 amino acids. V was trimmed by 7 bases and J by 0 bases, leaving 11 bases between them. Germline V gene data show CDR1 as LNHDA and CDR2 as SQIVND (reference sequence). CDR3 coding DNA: TGTGCCAGTAAAGCCCTTGATAGCACAGATACGCAGTATTTT. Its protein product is CASKALDSTDTQYF.

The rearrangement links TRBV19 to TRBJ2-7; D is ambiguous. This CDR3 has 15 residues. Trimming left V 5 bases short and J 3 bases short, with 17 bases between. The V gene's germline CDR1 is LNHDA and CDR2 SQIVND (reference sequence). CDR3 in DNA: TGTGCCAGTAGTCGAGAGTTAGGGTTCGTCTACGAGCAGTACTTC. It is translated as CASSRELGFVYEQYF. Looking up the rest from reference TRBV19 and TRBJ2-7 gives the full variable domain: DGGITQSPKYLFRKEGQNVTLSCEQNLNHDAMYWYRQDPGQGLRLIYYSQIVNDFQKGDIAEGYSVSREKKESFPLTVTSAQKNPTAFYLCASSRELGFVYEQYFGPGTRLTVT.

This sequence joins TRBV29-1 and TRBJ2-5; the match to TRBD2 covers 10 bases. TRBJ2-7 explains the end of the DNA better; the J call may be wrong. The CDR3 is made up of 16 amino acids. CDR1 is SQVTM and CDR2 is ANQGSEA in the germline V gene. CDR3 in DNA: TGCAGCGTTGAAGGCGCTAGCGGGGGAAGCTCCTACGAGCAGTACTTC. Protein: CSVEGASGGSSYEQYF.